This is a list of T cell receptor beta chains from one sample in a study of T cells in Graves' hyperthyroidism and ophthalmopathy. TCRdb re-called the multiplex PCR reads with MiXCR, one entry per CDR3 protein. The repertoire includes about 350,000 distinct CDR3 sequences, 14% of them detected once, and 20% to 25% sits in the top ten. Input material: blood. These receptors came from a woman aged 30 to 39 with Graves' hyperthyroidism. Each CDR3 is given without its conserved first and last residue. The order of the fields is V gene, CDR3 protein.

V: TRBV28; CDR3: ASNPGSGATQY
V: TRBV18; CDR3: ASSGFTGGNSYEQY
V: TRBV10-3; CDR3: AISEELSGGAEDT
V: TRBV20-1; CDR3: SARLRHVYEKLF
V: TRBV20-1; CDR3: SAYTGPQETQY
V: TRBV27; CDR3: ASSLYGTSGATYEQY
V: TRBV28; CDR3: ASSLGGADFGGYT
V: TRBV7-3; CDR3: ASSLTSGSETQY
V: TRBV7-2; CDR3: ASSLFFTEYNSPLH
V: TRBV20-1; CDR3: SASHPGQGPSETQY
V: TRBV20-1; CDR3: SAVSGTNYEQY
V: TRBV6-1; CDR3: ATGTSGIADTQY
V: TRBV12-3/TRBV12-4; CDR3: ATNLRGPSYEQY
V: TRBV20-1; CDR3: SAREASTVEHEEQY
V: TRBV5-5; CDR3: ASSFAGGEQF
V: TRBV20-1; CDR3: SAPTNTEAF
V: TRBV7-9; CDR3: ASSLDREGRNTIY
V: TRBV2; CDR3: ASSSIRQGENGYT
V: TRBV7-9; CDR3: ASSLGDMASWGYGYT
V: TRBV13; CDR3: ASSYFAGEKETQH
V: TRBV7-6; CDR3: ASSGASGSNEQF
V: TRBV7-9; CDR3: ASSLRGQGDEQY
V: TRBV29-1; CDR3: SVVEGKNYGYT
V: TRBV6-1; CDR3: ASSADQGARTDTQY
V: TRBV27; CDR3: ASSLYVGTEAF
V: TRBV27; CDR3: ASSQTTGGKNIQY
V: TRBV7-9; CDR3: ASSFMGNSYEQY
V: TRBV3-1; CDR3: ASSQGTPGGYT
V: TRBV6-2/TRBV6-3; CDR3: ASSSLPNQQETQY
V: TRBV27; CDR3: ASSLTVKNIQY
V: TRBV30; CDR3: ACTGVSGNTIY
V: TRBV29-1; CDR3: SVGTPRTQY
V: TRBV6-5; CDR3: ASSYNGPSNQPQH
V: TRBV5-6; CDR3: ASSLPFIGRGEQY
V: TRBV7-2; CDR3: ASRKGSLRYEQY
V: TRBV20-1; CDR3: SARDAGGAREQY
V: TRBV2; CDR3: ASSESGPNEKLF
V: TRBV10-2; CDR3: ASSESGINQPQH
V: TRBV6-1; CDR3: ASSVTGDTQY
V: TRBV10-3; CDR3: ASRRGTGRDTEAF
V: TRBV20-1; CDR3: SARGALQETQY
V: TRBV4-2; CDR3: ASSQDSGTYSYNEQF
V: TRBV28; CDR3: ASSFGRANYEQF
V: TRBV20-1; CDR3: SARDGSNEQF
V: TRBV6-1; CDR3: ASKLGRLPRGNYGYT
V: TRBV5-1; CDR3: ASSFEGSGTEAF
V: TRBV11-2; CDR3: ASSRSGRGRSTDTQY
V: TRBV7-8; CDR3: ASSPGMYEQY
V: TRBV5-6; CDR3: ASSLEATFGNEQF
V: TRBV27; CDR3: ASTAGDEGYT
V: TRBV3-1; CDR3: ASSPGVGEAF
V: TRBV2; CDR3: ASSVQDLH
V: TRBV7-6; CDR3: ASSLGGGVDTQY
V: TRBV20-1; CDR3: SARGTFLEKLF
V: TRBV7-9; CDR3: ASSLPGNSQNIQY
V: TRBV7-6; CDR3: ASSSPGRNEQY
V: TRBV6-1; CDR3: ASSMTGFDGYT
V: TRBV19; CDR3: ASSPRQYPGELF
V: TRBV7-2; CDR3: ASSLGIGTDTQY
V: TRBV11-2; CDR3: ASSSSTGTQY